This T cell receptor (beta chain) emerged from a study of shared clonotypes between healthy human individuals. As regards this clone: Other DNA sequences from this sample encode an identical CDR3 as well.

The CDR3 runs to 14 residues. Trimming took off 6 bases at V and 0 bases at J, with 12 bases between the two ends. The germline V gene has CDR1 SGHVS and CDR2 FQNEAQ. Libraries were prepared by immunoSEQ multiplex PCR; TCRdb keeps only in-frame clonotypes and omits some of them. The sample has some 1.4 million clones, 95% to 97% seen once; the top ten hold approximately 1.1%. The sample comprised naive CD4+ T cells sorted from blood. As for subset: CD45RA+ positively selected. The chain combines TRBV7-8 with TRBJ2-7, with a tentative D call TRBD1 (5 bases). The sequence was obtained from a man aged 25 to 40 in good health. The CDR3 sequence: CASSFDSSSYEQYF. For the CDR3, the DNA is TGTGCCAGCAGTTTCGACAGCAGCTCCTACGAGCAGTACTTC.